This TCR beta chain was captured in a study of T-cell memory formation after mild COVID-19. TCRdb fed the 5' RACE reads into MiXCR, producing one record per CDR3 protein. The sample lists approximately 400,000 distinct CDR3 sequences, roughly 18% seen once, with roughly 21% in the top ten. The table lists this clonotype with many counts. The antigen is not known. Regarding the study as a whole: Of the contracting clones, CD4+ ones lay mainly in CM and EM, and CD8+ ones in EMRA. Contracting clones from day 15 to 85 had balanced CD4/CD8; later expanders favoured CD4+.

Germline CDR1 is SGHRS and CDR2 is YFSETQ. The V end lost 2 bases, the J end lost 3 bases, and 14 bases lay between the germline ends. The CDR3 sequence is 15 residues long. This sequence originates from a man aged 18-30 years who had mild COVID-19 (a few samples of this study predate the infection). Cell type and time point are not known. J is TRBJ1-1 and V is TRBV5-1, with unresolved D. The sample comprised PBMCs or a T cell subset sorted from them (not recorded which). The CDR3 here is CASSFESDGYTEAFF. As DNA, the CDR3 is TGCGCCAGCAGCTTCGAGAGTGACGGCTACACTGAAGCTTTCTTT.